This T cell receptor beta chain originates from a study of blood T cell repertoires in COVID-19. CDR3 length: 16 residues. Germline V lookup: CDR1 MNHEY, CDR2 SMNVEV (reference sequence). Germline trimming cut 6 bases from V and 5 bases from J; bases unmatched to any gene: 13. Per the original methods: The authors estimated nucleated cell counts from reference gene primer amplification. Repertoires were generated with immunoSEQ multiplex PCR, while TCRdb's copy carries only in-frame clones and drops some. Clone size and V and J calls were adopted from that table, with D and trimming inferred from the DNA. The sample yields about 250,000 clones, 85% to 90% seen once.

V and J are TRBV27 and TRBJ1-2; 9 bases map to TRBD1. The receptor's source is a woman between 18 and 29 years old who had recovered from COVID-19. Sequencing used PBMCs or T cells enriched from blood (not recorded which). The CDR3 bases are TGTGCCAGCAGACTGACCGCGACAGGGGGGTGGTATGGCTACACCTTC. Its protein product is CASRLTATGGWYGYTF.